The entry below describes one T cell receptor beta chain. Its antigen remains unknown. The sample originates from a study of beta chain features in type 1 diabetes. Study information: Summed over all samples, the examined sorted cells came to about 110 million. Study results and caveats: Shortening that was moderate but significant affected the TCRB CDR3s of Type 1 diabetes patients in all four CD4+ subsets.

Expressed TCRB transcripts were sequenced, since all the RNA that had been isolated was reverse transcribed. The method was immunoSEQ multiplex PCR; TCRdb's version includes in-frame clones alone and lacks a portion of them. The sample lists roughly 150,000 clones, about 63% occurring once. The germline V gene encodes CDR1 KGHSH and CDR2 LQKENI. This CDR3 has 18 amino acids. With 0 bases removed from V and 2 bases from J, the gap between germline ends came to 20 bases. Sequenced sample: naive CD4+ T cells from blood. This clonotype was obtained from a man aged 30 to 39 with type 1 diabetes. V and J are TRBV18 and TRBJ2-7; a weak D match, TRBD1 (6 bases). This chain's CDR3 is CASSPPNAGRGSTYEQYF. In nucleotides, the CDR3 is TGTGCCAGCTCACCACCCAATGCTGGCAGGGGAAGTACCTACGAGCAGTACTTC.